A selection of T cell receptor beta chains follows, all from one sample in a study of blood T cell repertoires in COVID-19. Clones were read by immunoSEQ multiplex PCR, and TCRdb kept only the in-frame ones, dropping some. This sample has more than 150,000 clones; roughly nine tenths occur once, and the top ten carry about 20%. Sequencing was performed on peripheral blood. All receptors derive from a man between 70 and 80 years old with active or convalescent COVID-19. Each CDR3 is given with its conserved first and last residue. A D gene is named only where the DNA matches it firmly. Size tells how often a clone was seen (once, few, many) or the class of an expanded clone, and some rows leave it out.

v_gene: TRBV28
d_gene: -
abundance: -
j_gene: TRBJ1-2
CDR3aa: CASSPTGKGGGYTF
CDR3nt: TGTGCCAGCAGCCCGACAGGAAAGGGTGGCGGCTACACCTTC

v_gene: TRBV6-5
d_gene: TRBD1
abundance: -
j_gene: TRBJ2-3
CDR3aa: CASGTRGHGTDTQYF
CDR3nt: TGTGCCAGTGGGACCAGGGGGCACGGCACAGATACGCAGTATTTT

v_gene: TRBV30
d_gene: -
abundance: -
j_gene: TRBJ1-2
CDR3aa: CAWSSQANYGYTF
CDR3nt: TGTGCCTGGAGTTCCCAGGCTAACTATGGCTACACCTTC

v_gene: TRBV29-1
d_gene: TRBD1
abundance: -
j_gene: TRBJ1-1
CDR3aa: CSVEGQGAGEAFF
CDR3nt: TGCAGCGTTGAGGGACAGGGGGCCGGTGAAGCTTTCTTT

v_gene: TRBV19
d_gene: -
abundance: -
j_gene: TRBJ1-1
CDR3aa: CASSGLTVGTEAFF
CDR3nt: TGTGCCAGTAGTGGACTTACAGTCGGCACTGAAGCTTTCTTT

v_gene: TRBV11-2
d_gene: TRBD1
abundance: -
j_gene: TRBJ1-1
CDR3aa: CASSWETGVGEAFF
CDR3nt: TGTGCCAGCAGCTGGGAGACAGGGGTGGGTGAAGCTTTCTTT

v_gene: TRBV28
d_gene: -
abundance: few
j_gene: TRBJ2-7
CDR3aa: CASSLAAFPYEQYF
CDR3nt: TGTGCCAGCAGTTTAGCGGCCTTCCCCTACGAGCAGTACTTC

v_gene: TRBV9
d_gene: TRBD1
abundance: -
j_gene: TRBJ1-2
CDR3aa: CASSVQGQSYGYTF
CDR3nt: TGTGCCAGCAGCGTACAGGGACAGAGCTATGGCTACACCTTC

v_gene: TRBV27
d_gene: TRBD1
abundance: -
j_gene: TRBJ1-5
CDR3aa: CASSLLATGGRGPQHF
CDR3nt: TGTGCCAGCAGTTTATTGGCGACAGGGGGACGAGGGCCCCAGCATTTT

v_gene: TRBV24-1
d_gene: -
abundance: -
j_gene: TRBJ1-4
CDR3aa: CATSDLLGNGGHEKLFF
CDR3nt: TGTGCCACCAGTGATTTGCTCGGAAATGGCGGGCATGAAAAACTGTTTTTT

v_gene: TRBV7-8
d_gene: -
abundance: -
j_gene: TRBJ1-6
CDR3aa: CASRKIQGNSPLHF
CDR3nt: TGTGCCAGCAGGAAAATACAGGGTAATTCACCCCTCCACTTT

v_gene: TRBV2
d_gene: -
abundance: -
j_gene: TRBJ1-2
CDR3aa: CASSVEYGYTF
CDR3nt: TGTGCCAGCAGTGTAGAATATGGCTACACCTTC

v_gene: TRBV18
d_gene: -
abundance: -
j_gene: TRBJ1-2
CDR3aa: CASSFDRKSMGGYTF
CDR3nt: TGTGCCAGCTCGTTCGACAGGAAATCTATGGGGGGCTACACCTTC

v_gene: TRBV7-9
d_gene: TRBD1
abundance: -
j_gene: TRBJ1-2
CDR3aa: CASTPDRADSGYTF
CDR3nt: TGTGCCAGCACCCCGGACAGGGCTGATTCTGGCTACACCTTC

v_gene: TRBV6-5
d_gene: -
abundance: -
j_gene: TRBJ2-1
CDR3aa: CASSYTDSGNEQFF
CDR3nt: TGTGCCAGCAGTTACACGGATTCAGGGAATGAGCAGTTCTTC

v_gene: TRBV4-1
d_gene: TRBD1
abundance: -
j_gene: TRBJ2-7
CDR3aa: CASSLRDRGLYEQYF
CDR3nt: TGCGCCAGCAGCCTCCGGGACAGGGGTCTCTACGAGCAGTACTTC

v_gene: TRBV15
d_gene: TRBD2
abundance: -
j_gene: TRBJ2-1
CDR3aa: CATSRGASGPNEQFF
CDR3nt: TGTGCCACCAGCAGAGGGGCTAGCGGGCCCAATGAGCAGTTCTTC

v_gene: TRBV7-8
d_gene: -
abundance: -
j_gene: TRBJ1-6
CDR3aa: CASSVGGASYNSPLHF
CDR3nt: TGTGCCAGCAGCGTCGGGGGGGCCTCCTATAATTCACCCCTCCACTTT

v_gene: TRBV7-3
d_gene: TRBD2
abundance: few
j_gene: TRBJ2-1
CDR3aa: CASSLVGDGTSGYNEQFF
CDR3nt: TGTGCCAGCAGCTTAGTAGGGGACGGGACTAGCGGTTACAATGAGCAGTTCTTC

v_gene: TRBV5-1
d_gene: TRBD1
abundance: -
j_gene: TRBJ2-7
CDR3aa: CASSLGGTGLYEQYF
CDR3nt: TGCGCCAGCAGCTTGGGAGGGACAGGGTTATACGAGCAGTACTTC

v_gene: TRBV19
d_gene: -
abundance: -
j_gene: TRBJ1-5
CDR3aa: CASSLRQANQPQHF
CDR3nt: TGTGCCAGTAGTCTGAGACAGGCCAATCAGCCCCAGCATTTT

v_gene: TRBV19
d_gene: TRBD1
abundance: few
j_gene: TRBJ1-2
CDR3aa: CASKTGTGINYGYTF
CDR3nt: TGTGCCAGTAAAACCGGGACAGGGATTAACTATGGCTACACCTTC

v_gene: TRBV28
d_gene: -
abundance: -
j_gene: TRBJ1-5
CDR3aa: CASSYRGNQPQHF
CDR3nt: TGTGCCAGCAGTTACCGGGGGAATCAGCCCCAGCATTTT

v_gene: TRBV11-2
d_gene: TRBD2
abundance: -
j_gene: TRBJ2-2
CDR3aa: CASSPRSASGVRTGELFF
CDR3nt: TGTGCCAGCAGCCCCCGGAGTGCTAGCGGAGTACGAACCGGGGAGCTGTTTTTT

v_gene: TRBV2
d_gene: TRBD1
abundance: -
j_gene: TRBJ1-5
CDR3aa: CASSEVPAGGWGQPQHF
CDR3nt: TGTGCCAGCAGTGAAGTCCCCGCAGGGGGCTGGGGTCAGCCCCAGCATTTT

v_gene: TRBV11-2
d_gene: TRBD2
abundance: few
j_gene: TRBJ2-3
CDR3aa: CASRSLAGGPDTQYF
CDR3nt: TGTGCCAGCAGGTCTCTAGCGGGAGGACCAGATACGCAGTATTTT

v_gene: TRBV3-1/TRBV3-2
d_gene: -
abundance: -
j_gene: TRBJ1-4
CDR3aa: CASSPRGGPPLRLFF
CDR3nt: TGTGCCAGCAGCCCGCGGGGAGGTCCCCCATTGAGGTTGTTTTTT

v_gene: TRBV7-2
d_gene: TRBD2
abundance: -
j_gene: TRBJ2-2
CDR3aa: CASNQRWGGSTGELFF
CDR3nt: TGTGCCAGCAACCAAAGGTGGGGGGGGTCCACCGGGGAGCTGTTTTTT

v_gene: TRBV6-5
d_gene: TRBD1
abundance: -
j_gene: TRBJ1-5
CDR3aa: CASSYESQGGNQPQHF
CDR3nt: TGTGCCAGCAGTTACGAGAGTCAGGGGGGCAATCAGCCCCAGCATTTT

v_gene: TRBV6-2/TRBV6-3
d_gene: TRBD1
abundance: -
j_gene: TRBJ2-1
CDR3aa: CASSNGQGTINEQFF
CDR3nt: TGTGCCAGCAGTAACGGACAGGGAACTATCAATGAGCAGTTCTTC

v_gene: TRBV29-1
d_gene: -
abundance: -
j_gene: TRBJ2-7
CDR3aa: CSVEGTARYEQYF
CDR3nt: TGCAGCGTTGAAGGGACAGCCCGTTACGAGCAGTACTTC

v_gene: TRBV18
d_gene: TRBD2
abundance: -
j_gene: TRBJ2-2
CDR3aa: CASSPLGGANTGELFF
CDR3nt: TGTGCCAGCTCACCCCTTGGGGGGGCGAACACCGGGGAGCTGTTTTTT

v_gene: TRBV11-2
d_gene: -
abundance: -
j_gene: TRBJ2-5
CDR3aa: CASSQRRGGETQYF
CDR3nt: TGTGCCAGCAGTCAACGTAGGGGGGGAGAGACCCAGTACTTC

v_gene: TRBV20-1
d_gene: -
abundance: -
j_gene: TRBJ1-2
CDR3aa: CSATGSFTF
CDR3nt: TGCAGTGCTACGGGGAGTTTCACCTTC

v_gene: TRBV29-1
d_gene: -
abundance: -
j_gene: TRBJ2-7
CDR3aa: CSASGWRGQIDEQYF
CDR3nt: TGCAGCGCCTCGGGTTGGAGGGGACAGATAGACGAGCAGTACTTC

v_gene: TRBV27
d_gene: -
abundance: -
j_gene: TRBJ1-2
CDR3aa: CASSLNLNYGYTF
CDR3nt: TGTGCCAGCAGCCTAAATCTTAACTATGGCTACACCTTC

v_gene: TRBV19
d_gene: TRBD2
abundance: -
j_gene: TRBJ2-1
CDR3aa: CASRNSGGAHEQFF
CDR3nt: TGTGCCAGTAGAAATAGCGGGGGGGCCCATGAGCAGTTCTTC

v_gene: TRBV29-1
d_gene: -
abundance: -
j_gene: TRBJ2-2
CDR3aa: CSVGSSGELFF
CDR3nt: TGCAGCGTGGGCTCATCCGGGGAGCTGTTTTTT

v_gene: TRBV5-1
d_gene: -
abundance: -
j_gene: TRBJ2-2
CDR3aa: CASSASSIQGNTGELFF
CDR3nt: TGCGCCAGCAGCGCCTCCAGCATCCAGGGAAACACCGGGGAGCTGTTTTTT

v_gene: TRBV6-6
d_gene: -
abundance: -
j_gene: TRBJ2-4
CDR3aa: CATRGEAWAKNIQYF
CDR3nt: TGTGCCACACGAGGGGAGGCCTGGGCCAAAAACATTCAGTACTTC

v_gene: TRBV2
d_gene: TRBD1
abundance: -
j_gene: TRBJ1-1
CDR3aa: CASSDYRGNTEAFF
CDR3nt: TGTGCCAGCAGTGACTACAGGGGAAACACTGAAGCTTTCTTT

v_gene: TRBV7-9
d_gene: TRBD1
abundance: -
j_gene: TRBJ1-2
CDR3aa: CASSLGQGNYGYTF
CDR3nt: TGTGCCAGCAGCTTGGGACAGGGAAACTATGGCTACACCTTC

v_gene: TRBV6-2/TRBV6-3
d_gene: -
abundance: -
j_gene: TRBJ1-2
CDR3aa: CASSYLQGYGYTF
CDR3nt: TGTGCCAGCAGTTACTTGCAGGGGTATGGCTACACCTTC

v_gene: TRBV30
d_gene: -
abundance: -
j_gene: TRBJ2-7
CDR3aa: CAWTIPGTSYYEQYF
CDR3nt: TGTGCCTGGACTATCCCAGGTACATCGTACTACGAGCAGTACTTC

v_gene: TRBV7-3
d_gene: TRBD2
abundance: -
j_gene: TRBJ2-3
CDR3aa: CASSLRSGSVADTQYF
CDR3nt: TGTGCCAGCAGCTTACGGAGCGGGAGTGTCGCAGATACGCAGTATTTT

v_gene: TRBV7-6
d_gene: TRBD1
abundance: -
j_gene: TRBJ1-1
CDR3aa: CASSFGQGGYTEAFF
CDR3nt: TGTGCCAGCAGCTTCGGACAGGGGGGTTACACTGAAGCTTTCTTT

v_gene: TRBV7-2
d_gene: TRBD2
abundance: -
j_gene: TRBJ2-7
CDR3aa: CASSLGGSISYEQYF
CDR3nt: TGTGCCAGCAGCTTAGGCGGGAGTATCTCCTACGAGCAGTACTTC

v_gene: TRBV7-2
d_gene: TRBD1
abundance: -
j_gene: TRBJ2-7
CDR3aa: CASSLEGTGVSRRQYF
CDR3nt: TGTGCCAGCAGCTTAGAGGGGACAGGGGTTAGTCGGAGACAGTACTTC